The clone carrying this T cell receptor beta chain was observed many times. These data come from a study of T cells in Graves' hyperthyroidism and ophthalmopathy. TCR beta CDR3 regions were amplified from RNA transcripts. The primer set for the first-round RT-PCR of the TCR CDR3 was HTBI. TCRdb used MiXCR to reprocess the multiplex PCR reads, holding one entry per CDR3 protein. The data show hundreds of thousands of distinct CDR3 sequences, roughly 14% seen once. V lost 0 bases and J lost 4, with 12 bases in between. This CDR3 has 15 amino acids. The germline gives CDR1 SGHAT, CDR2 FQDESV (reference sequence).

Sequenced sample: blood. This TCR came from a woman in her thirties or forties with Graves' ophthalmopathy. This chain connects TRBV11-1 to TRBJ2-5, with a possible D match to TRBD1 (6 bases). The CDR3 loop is CASSLALTGRETQYF. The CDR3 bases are TGTGCCAGCAGCTTAGCGCTAACAGGGAGAGAGACCCAGTACTTC.